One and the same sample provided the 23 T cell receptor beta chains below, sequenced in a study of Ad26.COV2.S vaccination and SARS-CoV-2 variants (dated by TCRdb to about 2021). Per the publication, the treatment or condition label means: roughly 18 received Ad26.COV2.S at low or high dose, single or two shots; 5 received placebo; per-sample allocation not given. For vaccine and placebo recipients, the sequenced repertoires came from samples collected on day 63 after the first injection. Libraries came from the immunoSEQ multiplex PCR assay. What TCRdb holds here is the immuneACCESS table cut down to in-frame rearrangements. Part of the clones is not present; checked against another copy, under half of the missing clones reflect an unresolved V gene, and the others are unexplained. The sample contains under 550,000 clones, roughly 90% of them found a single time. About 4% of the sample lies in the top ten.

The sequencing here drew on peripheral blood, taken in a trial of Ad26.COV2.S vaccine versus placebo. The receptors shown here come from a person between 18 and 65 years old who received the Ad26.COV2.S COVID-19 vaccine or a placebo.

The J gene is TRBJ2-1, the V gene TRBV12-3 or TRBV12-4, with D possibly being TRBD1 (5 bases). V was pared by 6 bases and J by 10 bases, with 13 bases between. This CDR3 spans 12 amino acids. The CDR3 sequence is CASSPASGEQFF. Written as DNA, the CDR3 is TGTGCCAGCAGCCCCGCGTCAGGGGAGCAGTTCTTC.

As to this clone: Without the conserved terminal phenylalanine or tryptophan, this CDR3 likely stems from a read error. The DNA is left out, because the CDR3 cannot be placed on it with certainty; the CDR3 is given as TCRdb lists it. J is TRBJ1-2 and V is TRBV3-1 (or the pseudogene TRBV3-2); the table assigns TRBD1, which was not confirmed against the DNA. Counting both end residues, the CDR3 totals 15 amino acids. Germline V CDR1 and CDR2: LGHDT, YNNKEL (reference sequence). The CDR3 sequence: CASSEDLQGWLHLRL.

DNA for the CDR3: TGCGCCAGCAGCAGGATCGACCCCCCCGAGCAGTACTTC. This gives the protein CASSRIDPPEQYF. The chain carries TRBV4-1 and TRBJ2-7; the D is unclear. The CDR3 runs 13 residues. The V end was cut by 5 bases, the J end by 6 bases, with 14 bases between. CDR1 MGHRA and CDR2 YSYEKL come from the germline V gene.

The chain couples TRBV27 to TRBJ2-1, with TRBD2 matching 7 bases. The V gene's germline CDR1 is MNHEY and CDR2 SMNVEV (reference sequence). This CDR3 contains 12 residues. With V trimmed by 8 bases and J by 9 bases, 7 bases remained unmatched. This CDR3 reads CASGRTSFEQFF. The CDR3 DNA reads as TGTGCCAGCGGAAGGACTAGTTTTGAGCAGTTCTTC.

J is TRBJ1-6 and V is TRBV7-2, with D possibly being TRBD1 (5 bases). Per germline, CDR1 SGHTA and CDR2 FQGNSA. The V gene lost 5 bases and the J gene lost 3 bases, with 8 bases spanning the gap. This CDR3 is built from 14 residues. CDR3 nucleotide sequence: TGTGCCAGCAGCCGGGACGGCTATAATTCACCCCTCCACTTT. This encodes CASSRDGYNSPLHF.

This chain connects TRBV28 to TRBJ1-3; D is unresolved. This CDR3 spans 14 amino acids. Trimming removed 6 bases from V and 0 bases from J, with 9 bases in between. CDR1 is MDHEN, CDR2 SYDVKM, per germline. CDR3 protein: CASRFPSSGNTIYF. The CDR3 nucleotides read TGTGCCAGCAGGTTTCCAAGCTCTGGAAACACCATATATTTT.

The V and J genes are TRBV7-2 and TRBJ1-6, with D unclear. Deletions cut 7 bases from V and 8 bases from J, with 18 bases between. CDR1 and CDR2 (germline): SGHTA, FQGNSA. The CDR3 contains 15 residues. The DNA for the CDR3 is TGTGCCAGCACCATTAGAATCCGCGGGGATTCACCCCTCCACTTT. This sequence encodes CASTIRIRGDSPLHF.

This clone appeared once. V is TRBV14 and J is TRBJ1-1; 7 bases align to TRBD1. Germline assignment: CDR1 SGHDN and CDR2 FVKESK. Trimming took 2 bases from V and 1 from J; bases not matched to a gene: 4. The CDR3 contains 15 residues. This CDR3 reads CASSQHHRGNTEAFF. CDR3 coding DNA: TGTGCCAGCAGCCAACATCACAGGGGGAACACTGAAGCTTTCTTT.

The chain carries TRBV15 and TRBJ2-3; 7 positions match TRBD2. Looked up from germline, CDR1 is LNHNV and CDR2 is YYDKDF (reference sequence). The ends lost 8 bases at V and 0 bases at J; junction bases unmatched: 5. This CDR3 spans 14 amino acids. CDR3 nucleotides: TGTGCCACCCAGCTGGGGGGGAGCACAGATACGCAGTATTTT. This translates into CATQLGGSTDTQYF.

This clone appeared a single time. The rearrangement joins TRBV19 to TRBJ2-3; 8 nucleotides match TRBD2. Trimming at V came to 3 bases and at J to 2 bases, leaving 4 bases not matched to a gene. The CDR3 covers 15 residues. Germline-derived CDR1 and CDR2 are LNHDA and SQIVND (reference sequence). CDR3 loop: CASSISGLATDTQYF. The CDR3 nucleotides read TGTGCCAGTAGTATTAGTGGACTAGCCACAGATACGCAGTATTTT.

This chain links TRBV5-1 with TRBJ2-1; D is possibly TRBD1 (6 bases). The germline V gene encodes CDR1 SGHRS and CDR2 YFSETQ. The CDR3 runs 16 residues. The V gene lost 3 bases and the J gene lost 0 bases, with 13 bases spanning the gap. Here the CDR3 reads CASSSHSGASYNEQFF. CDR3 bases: TGCGCCAGCAGCTCGCATTCAGGGGCCTCCTACAATGAGCAGTTCTTC.

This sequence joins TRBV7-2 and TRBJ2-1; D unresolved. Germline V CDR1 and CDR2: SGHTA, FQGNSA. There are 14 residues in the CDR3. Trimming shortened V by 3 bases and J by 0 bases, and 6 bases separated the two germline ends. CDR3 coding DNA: TGTGCCAGCAGCTTGGGCGGCTCCTACAATGAGCAGTTCTTC. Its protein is CASSLGGSYNEQFF.

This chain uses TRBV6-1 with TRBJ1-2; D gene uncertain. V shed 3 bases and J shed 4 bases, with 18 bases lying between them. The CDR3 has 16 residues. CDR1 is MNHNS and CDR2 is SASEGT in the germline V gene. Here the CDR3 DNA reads TGTGCCAGCAGTGAGCCACCCCGACATTTTGGCTATGGCTACACCTTC. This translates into CASSEPPRHFGYGYTF.

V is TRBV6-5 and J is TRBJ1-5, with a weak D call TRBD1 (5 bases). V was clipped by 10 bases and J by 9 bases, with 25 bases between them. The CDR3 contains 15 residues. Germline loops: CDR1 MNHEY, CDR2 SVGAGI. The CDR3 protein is CATLVSGAVSWPQHF. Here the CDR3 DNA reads TGTGCCACCCTGGTTTCTGGGGCGGTGTCATGGCCCCAGCATTTT.

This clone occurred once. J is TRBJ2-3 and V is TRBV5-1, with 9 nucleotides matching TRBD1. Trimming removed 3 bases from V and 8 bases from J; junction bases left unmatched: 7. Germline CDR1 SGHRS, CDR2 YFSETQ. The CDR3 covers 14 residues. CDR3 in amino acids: CASSSGQGGLTQYF. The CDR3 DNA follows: TGCGCCAGCAGCTCGGGACAGGGAGGCCTTACGCAGTATTTT. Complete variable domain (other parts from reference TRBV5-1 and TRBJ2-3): KAGVTQTPRYLIKTRGQQVTLSCSPISGHRSVSWYQQTPGQGLQFLFEYFSETQRNKGNFPGRFSGRQFSNSRSEMNVSTLELGDSALYLCASSSGQGGLTQYFGPGTRLTVL.

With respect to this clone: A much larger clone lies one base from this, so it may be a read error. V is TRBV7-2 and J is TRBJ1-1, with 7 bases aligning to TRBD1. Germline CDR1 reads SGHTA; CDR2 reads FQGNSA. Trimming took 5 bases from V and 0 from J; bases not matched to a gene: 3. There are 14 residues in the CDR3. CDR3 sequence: CASSPGTVNTEAFF. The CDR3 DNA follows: TGTGCCAGCAGCCCCGGGACAGTGAACACTGAAGCTTTCTTT. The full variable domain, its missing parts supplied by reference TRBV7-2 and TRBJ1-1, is GAGVSQSPSNKVTEKGKDVELRCDPISGHTALYWYRQSLGQGLEFLIYFQGNSAPDKSGLPSDRFSAERTGGSVSTLTIQRTQQEDSAVYLCASSPGTVNTEAFFGQGTRLTVV.

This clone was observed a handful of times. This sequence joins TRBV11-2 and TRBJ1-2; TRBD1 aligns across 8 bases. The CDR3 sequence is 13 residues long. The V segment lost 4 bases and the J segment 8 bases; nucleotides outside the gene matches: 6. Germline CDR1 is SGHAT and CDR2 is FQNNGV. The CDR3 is CASSSGQGRGYTF. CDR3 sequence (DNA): TGTGCCAGCAGCTCAGGACAGGGTAGAGGCTACACCTTC.

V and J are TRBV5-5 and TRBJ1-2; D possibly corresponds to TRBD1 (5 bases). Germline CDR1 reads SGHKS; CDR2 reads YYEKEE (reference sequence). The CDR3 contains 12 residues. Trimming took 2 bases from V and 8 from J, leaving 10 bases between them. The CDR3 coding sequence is TGTGCCAGCAGCTTCGGGGGAAAGGGCTACACCTTC. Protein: CASSFGGKGYTF.

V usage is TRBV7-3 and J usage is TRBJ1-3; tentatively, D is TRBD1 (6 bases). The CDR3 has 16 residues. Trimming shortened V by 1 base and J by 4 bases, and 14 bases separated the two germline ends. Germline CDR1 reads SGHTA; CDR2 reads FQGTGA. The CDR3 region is CASSLKGGGVGNTIYF. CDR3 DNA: TGTGCCAGCAGCTTAAAAGGAGGGGGAGTAGGAAACACCATATATTTT.

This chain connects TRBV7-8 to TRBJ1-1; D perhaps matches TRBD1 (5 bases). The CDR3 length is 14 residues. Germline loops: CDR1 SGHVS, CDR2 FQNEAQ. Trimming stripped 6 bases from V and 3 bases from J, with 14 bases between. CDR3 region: CASSRDPRHTEAFF. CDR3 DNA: TGTGCCAGCAGTCGGGACCCCAGGCACACTGAAGCTTTCTTT.

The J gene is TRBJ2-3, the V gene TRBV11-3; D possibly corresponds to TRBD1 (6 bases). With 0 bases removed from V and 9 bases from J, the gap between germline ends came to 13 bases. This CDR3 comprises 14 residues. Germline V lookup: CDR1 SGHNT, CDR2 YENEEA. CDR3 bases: TGTGCCAGCAGCTTAGAAGGTACAGGGCGAACGCAGTATTTT. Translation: CASSLEGTGRTQYF.

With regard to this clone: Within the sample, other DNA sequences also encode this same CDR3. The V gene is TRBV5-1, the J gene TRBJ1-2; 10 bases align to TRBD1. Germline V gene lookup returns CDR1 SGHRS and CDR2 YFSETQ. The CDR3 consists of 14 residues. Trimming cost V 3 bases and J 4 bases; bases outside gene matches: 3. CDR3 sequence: CASSSGTGVYGYTF. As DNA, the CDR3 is TGCGCCAGCAGCTCCGGGACAGGGGTCTATGGCTACACCTTC.

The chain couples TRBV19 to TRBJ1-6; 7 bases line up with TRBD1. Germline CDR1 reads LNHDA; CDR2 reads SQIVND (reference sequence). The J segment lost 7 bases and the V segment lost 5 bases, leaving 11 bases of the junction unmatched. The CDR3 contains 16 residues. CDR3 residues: CASSAKNRGGNSPLHF. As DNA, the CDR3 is TGTGCCAGTAGTGCGAAAAACAGGGGAGGGAATTCACCCCTCCACTTT.